The source of this T cell receptor (beta chain) is a study of cytomegalovirus exposure and HLA in healthy donors (dated by TCRdb to the late 2010s). In the study overall: According to an earlier analysis of a few hundred of the donors, some 180 million T cells yielded 120 million or so unique TCR beta sequences and 250 to 350 Gb of sequence data. An early release covering approximately 600 HLA-typed donors comprised 250 to 350 gigabases of sequencing data and approximately 80 million unique TCR sequences. Of the 398 genotyped donors, more than 75% were placed in the genetic ancestry cluster associated with self-reported Caucasian donors. The study was designed to test whether signatures of past pathogen exposure could be identified by cataloging public T cell receptors. The T cell repertoires of some 700 subjects were profiled by immunosequencing and related to cytomegalovirus serostatus. Besides the first cohort of some 670 subjects, a separate validation cohort made up of 120 different subjects was used. High-throughput TCR immunosequencing, statistical association of individual TCRs with disease status, and machine learning were combined to predict cytomegalovirus infection status. A later analysis re-analyzed previously published TCR beta repertoires from 500 to 700 donors and added high-resolution HLA genotyping to study TCR occurrence patterns. The later analysis used no new phenotypic data to find candidate immune exposures, relying instead on TCR beta sequences and their occurrence across donors. In an earlier analysis of about 590 of the donors, high-throughput TCR beta sequencing was used to judge whether each TCR beta V gene segment behaved as functional or pseudogenic. Alongside the repertoire data, information on donor age, sex, ethnicity and CMV serostatus was compiled. Genome-wide SNP genotypes for about 55% of the roughly 670 donors were used in a later genetic analysis, which treated that subset as a discovery cohort. All discovery cohort repertoires had been generated on a single sequencing platform. HLA typing covered class I and class II loci at four-digit resolution. Typing coverage varied by locus: 629-630 donors for A, B, C, DRB1 and DQB1; roughly 510 for DQA1; about 600 for DPA1; fewer than 480 for DPB1. Four or five DR-DQ haplotypes were treated as single units for association and clustering because of strong linkage in the cohort. Among almost 400 genotyped donors of the cohort, an average of roughly 240,000 unique TCR beta nucleotide sequences were sequenced per donor, roughly 20% of them non-productive. Broad study findings and their caveats: In both the original and validation cohorts, the classifier was reported to diagnose cytomegalovirus status with high specificity and sensitivity. A group of highly shared sequence variants was considered likely to be a technical artifact of the sequencing pipeline. A later genetic analysis associated a missense DCLRE1C variant with V-gene and J-gene trimming of TCR beta chains, and an independent cohort replicated the association. The study listed 150 to 200 TCR beta chains as associated with cytomegalovirus. Most TCR sequences were observed very rarely across donors, whereas some public TCRs were present in many individuals. A later analysis found that TCR association rates varied across HLA loci, with DRB1 alleles showing the most associated TCRs and HLA-C alleles the fewest. This cohort had only TCR beta chains sequenced, and the lack of alpha or paired-chain data limited which features could be detected. Linkage disequilibrium might explain the correlated functional status among segregating V segments, but an unknown experimental factor could not be excluded. In vitro tests confirmed that three of the cytomegalovirus-associated TCR beta chains recognize cytomegalovirus antigens. When HLA alleles, especially DR and DQ, strongly co-occurred, attributing TCR associations to individual alleles was difficult. Because HLA typing was unavailable for some donors at each locus, only the typed subset was used in association tests. A further reported finding was that TCR beta sequences accurately predicted the HLA-A and HLA-B alleles for most subjects in the first cohort. Compared with equally common non-associated chains, HLA-associated TCR beta chains in a later analysis were more clonally expanded and had lower generation probabilities. The presence/absence analyses assumed that sequencing depth was roughly uniform across donors, and that assumption may not be true. The authors suggested that the approach could potentially be extended to other disease states and immunological phenotypes. Because counts were too low, 15 to 20 rarely observed V segments, including chromosome 9 orphons, were excluded from the earlier analysis of 587 of the donors. Because the 87-base-pair reads could not distinguish some IMGT-functional V segments, including TRBV6-2 and TRBV6-3, those segments were excluded. Specific HLA alleles were associated with 15,000 to 20,000 TCR beta sequences at a false discovery rate of 0.05 in a later analysis. In a later genetic analysis, fewer N-insertions in productive TCRs were reported among donors in an Asian-associated ancestry cluster than the approximately 670-donor mean. In a later analysis, most CMV-associated TCR beta chains were found to appear HLA-restricted, with HLA associations seemingly driven largely by CMV exposure. An earlier analysis of some 590 of the donors showed that most TCR beta V segments appeared in productive rearrangements either about 90% or about 30% of the time, which broadly matched IMGT annotations. A later analysis reported that several top co-occurrence clusters appeared linked to parvovirus B19, influenza, CMV and Epstein-Barr virus. Immune exposure information for the cohort was limited to CMV serostatus.

Based on the germline V gene, the CDR1 and CDR2 sequences are SNHLY and FYNNEI. The CDR3, cysteine through phenylalanine, is 12 amino acids long. Solely the CDR3 DNA is kept, with 36 bases framed from the first base. V has 7 bases trimmed and J has 3 bases trimmed; junction bases matching no gene number 3. Regarding this clone: The specificity of this receptor is unknown. One base away there is no much larger clone; base qualities are not given.

The cohort comprised hundreds of healthy bone marrow donors. All cohort members were sampled while nominally healthy, although unrecorded immune exposures were likely present. The donor tested CMV seropositive, placing the donor among the 289 seropositive members of the cohort. A peripheral blood sample was collected from each donor, and TCR beta sequencing was performed on peripheral blood mononuclear cells. Genomic DNA extraction from the blood cell samples was performed with the Qiagen DNeasy Blood Extraction Kit. The library came from the immunoSEQ multiplex PCR assay. The multiplex PCR relied on a mix of 60 forward primers for TCR Vbeta segments and 13 reverse primers for TCR Jbeta segments. The CDR3 region of rearranged TCR beta genes was amplified from genomic DNA by a multiplex PCR assay. The amplified TCR beta libraries were sequenced on the Illumina HiSeq System as 87-base-pair reads. Regarding the original processing steps: In a later analysis, some 80 million unique TCR beta chains were counted across the roughly 670 repertoires, and around 11 million of these chains were shared by at least two donors. A nearest-neighbor algorithm error-corrected the raw reads and collapsed the reads into unique sequences, merging closely related sequences to remove PCR and sequencing errors. V, D and J gene segments were assigned by aligning CDR3 sequences to IMGT reference sequences. For a sequence to be retained, a match of at least six nucleotides to both a V gene segment and a J gene segment was required. A rearrangement was called productive if the CDR3 had no stop codons and remained in frame with V and J, and every other rearrangement was called non-productive. Following IMGT convention, CDR3 was defined as the stretch from the second conserved V-encoded cysteine to the conserved J-encoded phenylalanine. Sequences without an unambiguous match to a single V gene segment were excluded from the earlier analysis of 500 to 700 of the donors. In an earlier analysis of several hundred of the donors, a V segment was called functional when productive rearrangements were above 56.7%, and segregating when the standard deviation between donors exceeded 5%. To diagnose cytomegalovirus status from the catalog of TCR beta chain sequences, a statistical classification framework was built. In a later analysis, V and J genes were assigned by comparing TCR nucleotide sequences against IMGT/GENE-DB human TR gene sequences. The TCRdist pipeline was used in a later analysis to assign CDR3 sequences and most-parsimonious VDJ recombination scenarios. In a later analysis, each TCR beta chain was defined by its CDR3 amino acid sequence together with its V-gene family, and reads lacking a unique V-gene family were excluded. In a later analysis, around 650 highly shared, low-generation-probability nucleotide sequences were removed to address suspected cross-contamination and a sequencing artifact. In a later analysis, a clonal expansion index was calculated for each public chain from normalized within-repertoire ranks of inferred template counts. A later analysis computed generation probabilities with a VDJ recombination model fitted to out-of-frame rearrangements, and checked the results against IGoR. In a later analysis, TCR-TCR, TCR-HLA and TCR-CMV co-occurrence was scored with hypergeometric tests, and a repertoire-size bias correction was applied to TCR pairs. In a later analysis, false discovery rates were estimated by permuting HLA or CMV assignments 20 times. A later analysis grouped co-occurring TCRs with DBSCAN, adding TCRdist sequence similarity when clustering within HLA-allele-positive subsets. Co-occurrence clustering excluded repertoires with fewer than 30,000 or more than 120,000 public chains, plus five with anomalous nucleotide sharing. TCRdb took this table from immuneACCESS and kept in-frame rearrangements with V and J called. Such tables lack part of the clones; where checked against another copy, unresolved V genes explain under half of the gap, and the rest is unexplained. V and J calls plus clone size are reproduced from that table; the DNA served to infer D and trimming. The table for this sample lists roughly 110,000 clones; 77% of them were counted only once. Approximately 11% of the sample is held by the ten biggest clonotypes.

The TCR sequence derives from a man aged 40-50 years in good health and CMV-seropositive. The chain uses TRBV2 and TRBJ2-7; 7 of the junction bases match TRBD1. Sequenced sample: PBMCs. At the DNA level, the sequence is TGTGCCAGCACAAGGGACAGCTACGAGCAGTACTTC. This translates into CASTRDSYEQYF.